One sample yielded the 20 T cell receptor beta chains listed below, sequenced in a study of blood T cells in healthy people across ages. Primed by a sample-barcoded 5' primer and a J-beta primer mix, a second PCR proceeded for roughly 6 to 12 cycles. TCRdb reprocessed the 5' RACE reads via MiXCR and lists one record per CDR3 protein. The repertoire holds about 1.8 million distinct CDR3 sequences, less than 50% seen once, with 2.1% in the top ten. The sample comprised blood. Every receptor here comes from a woman aged 40 to 55 in good health.

This clonotype was counted only a few times. This rearrangement joins TRBV7-8 to TRBJ2-1; D is ambiguous. The CDR3 spans 15 residues. The V gene lost 6 bases and the J gene lost 1 base, with 13 bases spanning the gap. Per germline, CDR1 SGHVS and CDR2 FQNEAQ. The CDR3 DNA follows: TGTGCCAGCAGGTTTTCCGGGTCTTCCTACAATGAGCAGTTCTTC. Translation gives CASRFSGSSYNEQFF.

This chain joins TRBV20-1 and TRBJ1-4, with D possibly matching TRBD1 (6 bases). Germline loops: CDR1 DFQATT, CDR2 SNEGSKA (reference sequence). CDR3 length: 15 amino acids. The V end was cut by 0 bases, the J end by 13 bases, with 21 bases between. DNA of the CDR3: TGCAGTGCTAGAGACACTGGACAGTTCGCCAGAGGACTGTTTTTT. Its protein product is CSARDTGQFARGLFF.

This clonotype has a handful of counts. The V call is TRBV7-9, the J call TRBJ2-5; TRBD2 matches 7 bases. Germline CDR1 SEHNR, CDR2 FQNEAQ (reference sequence). This CDR3 spans 14 amino acids. The trim removed 11 bases at V and 2 bases at J, leaving 11 bases unmatched. In DNA, the CDR3 is TGTGCCGGCCAAGCCGCGGGAGTTCAAGAGACCCAGTACTTC. As protein: CAGQAAGVQETQYF.

The CDR3 here is CSVEEVAREQFF. For the CDR3, the DNA is TGCAGCGTTGAAGAGGTAGCAAGGGAGCAGTTCTTC. This rearrangement joins TRBV29-1 to TRBJ2-1; D is unclear. The V and J ends lost 0 bases and 10 bases respectively, with 10 bases between them. The germline gives CDR1 SQVTM, CDR2 ANQGSEA. The CDR3 runs 12 residues.

The chain carries TRBV7-9 and TRBJ2-3, with D unresolved. Germline V lookup: CDR1 SEHNR, CDR2 FQNEAQ (reference sequence). The CDR3 totals 14 residues. V was trimmed by 5 bases and J by 1 base, leaving 10 bases between them. CDR3 residues: CASSVGIRTDTQYF. The CDR3 DNA reads as TGTGCCAGCAGCGTAGGCATCCGCACAGATACGCAGTATTTT.

This clonotype was detected many times. The junction shows a germline mismatch at one end, possibly a read error. V and J are TRBV5-1 and TRBJ2-3; unclear D gene. This CDR3 has 12 residues. CDR1 SGHRS and CDR2 YFSETQ come from the germline V gene. The CDR3 DNA follows: TGTGCCAGCAGCTTAGTCACAGATACGCAGTATTTT. Translated, it gives CASSLVTDTQYF.

The chain couples TRBV21-1 to TRBJ2-5. TRBV21-1 is a pseudogene segment. CDR3 length equals 14 residues. The CDR3: CASSKGRVCHEQYF. The CDR3 DNA is TGTGCCAGCAGCAAAGGAAGGGTCTGCCATGAGCAGTACTTC.

The chain combines TRBV6-1 with TRBJ2-6; tentative D call: TRBD1 (6 bases). With 6 bases removed from V and 0 bases from J, the gap between germline ends came to 15 bases. Germline V lookup: CDR1 MNHNS, CDR2 SASEGT. This CDR3 spans 17 amino acids. This CDR3 is CASRLTGFDSGANVLTF. CDR3 nucleotide sequence: TGTGCCAGCAGACTGACAGGTTTTGACTCTGGGGCCAACGTCCTGACTTTC.

V usage is TRBV20-1 and J usage is TRBJ2-5; D may be TRBD1 or TRBD2 (6 bases each). The CDR3 runs 17 residues. Trimming stripped 5 bases from V and 4 bases from J, with 26 bases between. In germline, CDR1 is DFQATT, CDR2 SNEGSKA (reference sequence). The CDR3 loop reads CSAWPLGGSGWGETQYF. The CDR3 bases are TGCAGTGCTTGGCCTCTGGGGGGCAGTGGTTGGGGAGAGACCCAGTACTTC.

The chain recombines TRBV11-2 with TRBJ1-5; D gene uncertain. Germline-derived CDR1 and CDR2 are SGHAT and FQNNGV. The V end was cut by 1 base, the J end by 7 bases, with 14 bases between. CDR3 size: 15 residues. CDR3 amino acids: CASSLGRVSGQPQHF. In nucleotides, the CDR3 is TGTGCCAGCAGCTTAGGTAGAGTTTCTGGGCAGCCCCAGCATTTT.

The rearrangement links TRBV6-1 to TRBJ2-7; 7 bases are a match to TRBD1. The DNA end is more similar to TRBJ2-5, so the J call may be wrong. This CDR3 contains 13 residues. The germline V gene encodes CDR1 MNHNS and CDR2 SASEGT. CDR3 coding DNA: TGTGCCAGCAGTGCCCACAGGGGCCAGACCCAGTACTTC. It translates to CASSAHRGQTQYF.

There are many counts of this clonotype. This chain connects TRBV6-2 or TRBV6-3 to TRBJ2-7, with TRBD1 matching over 10 bases. This CDR3 is 14 amino acids long. V was clipped by 6 bases and J by 2 bases; unmatched bases: 4. CDR1 is MNHEY and CDR2 is SVGEGT in the germline V gene. The DNA of the CDR3 is TGTGCCAGCAGCACCGGGACAGGGGCCTACGAGCAGTACTTC. Protein product: CASSTGTGAYEQYF.

This clonotype turned up a few times. The chain has TRBV20-1 and TRBJ1-2; tentatively, D is TRBD1 (5 bases). Trimming left V 2 bases short and J 4 bases short, with 20 bases between. CDR1 and CDR2 (germline): DFQATT, SNEGSKA (reference sequence). The CDR3 has 16 amino acids. CDR3 in DNA: TGCAGTGCTAGACCCGGGACGGGGGTTATAGTCTATGGCTACACCTTC. The encoded protein is CSARPGTGVIVYGYTF.

This clonotype came up a few times. The V gene is TRBV3-1, the J gene TRBJ2-1; perhaps TRBD2 as D (5 bases). This CDR3 comprises 15 residues. Per germline, CDR1 LGHDT and CDR2 YNNKEL (reference sequence). Between the trimmed V and J ends, which lost 3 bases and 0 bases, there was a span of 9 bases. The CDR3 DNA reads TGTGCCAGCAGCCAGTTAGGGAGCTCCTACAATGAGCAGTTCTTC. The encoded protein is CASSQLGSSYNEQFF.

The sample holds one count of this clonotype. The CDR3 protein is CATKRDSNYEQYF. Written as DNA, the CDR3 is TGCGCTACCAAGAGGGACAGTAATTACGAGCAGTACTTC. The genes are TRBV5-1 and TRBJ2-5, with 7 bases that match TRBD1. With the DNA end fitting TRBJ2-7 better, the J assignment may be wrong. In germline, CDR1 is SGHRS, CDR2 YFSETQ. CDR3 length: 13 amino acids.

The rearrangement joins TRBV27 to TRBJ2-6; a possible D gene is TRBD1 (6 bases). The CDR3 runs 17 residues. V was shortened by 2 bases and J by 0 bases, with 11 bases between the two germline ends. From germline, CDR1 is MNHEY and CDR2 SMNVEV (reference sequence). The CDR3 protein is CASSLDRRSSGANVLTF. The DNA of the CDR3 is TGTGCCAGCAGTTTAGACAGGCGTAGCTCTGGGGCCAACGTCCTGACTTTC.

The chain joins TRBV6-2 or TRBV6-3 to TRBJ2-1; D is uncertain. The CDR3 contains 13 residues. The germline CDR1 and CDR2 sequences are MNHEY and SVGEGT. V was clipped by 7 bases and J by 6 bases, with 13 bases between them. In DNA form, the CDR3 reads TGTGCCAGCACCCCAGCGTTGGGCAATGAGCAGTTCTTC. It specifies CASTPALGNEQFF.

The V call is TRBV7-9, the J call TRBJ2-5, with 7 positions matching TRBD1. The J call may be wrong; the DNA end is better matched by TRBJ2-7. This CDR3 has 15 amino acids. CDR1 and CDR2 from the germline V gene are SEHNR and FQNEAQ (reference sequence). This chain's CDR3 is CASSLAGQESDEQYF. For the CDR3, the DNA is TGTGCCAGCAGCTTAGCTGGACAGGAGAGTGACGAGCAGTACTTC.

In its sample, this clonotype was seen a few times. The gene calls are TRBV20-1 and TRBJ2-3, with D perhaps given as TRBD1 or TRBD2 (6 bases each). CDR1 DFQATT and CDR2 SNEGSKA come from the germline V gene (reference sequence). The CDR3 has 15 residues. V dropped 8 bases and J dropped 9 bases, with 27 bases sitting between them. The CDR3 region is CSTRPGGSGAGTQYF. DNA for the CDR3: TGCAGTACCCGACCCGGGGGATCGGGGGCTGGCACGCAGTATTTT.

This clonotype was counted a few times. The rearrangement uses TRBV20-1 and TRBJ2-5, with 12 nucleotides matching TRBD1. Germline values: CDR1 DFQATT, CDR2 SNEGSKA (reference sequence). The CDR3 is made up of 16 amino acids. V lost 3 bases and J lost 5; bases outside the gene matches: 10. The CDR3 nucleotides are TGCAGTGCTAGGGTGGGACAGGGGGCGTTAAGGGAGACCCAGTACTTC. It encodes CSARVGQGALRETQYF.